A selection of T cell receptor beta chains follows, all from one sample in a study of response to subunit inactivated influenza vaccine. TCRdb independently ran MiXCR on the RT-PCR reads; one entry per CDR3 protein. The data contain about 580,000 distinct CDR3 sequences, around 15% of them seen just once; the ten biggest clones take up roughly 10%. The sample consisted of PBMCs from blood, taken roughly 12 days after vaccination. These receptor sequences come from a man in his fifties who received an inactivated influenza vaccine. Each CDR3 is given with its conserved first and last residue. Each record gives: V gene, CDR3 protein.

V gene: TRBV3-1; CDR3 protein: CASSQHSGTYEQYF
V gene: TRBV4-3; CDR3 protein: CASSQAMGQGGSYEQYF
V gene: TRBV7-8; CDR3 protein: CASSLNPGPGNTIYF
V gene: TRBV5-1; CDR3 protein: CASSLVTAEETQYF
V gene: TRBV7-9; CDR3 protein: CDSSSERVAFF
V gene: TRBV5-1; CDR3 protein: CASSQLRDGELFF
V gene: TRBV6-1; CDR3 protein: CASSPIGLAYEQYF
V gene: TRBV29-1; CDR3 protein: CSVSSGSAGEGGEQFF
V gene: TRBV7-9; CDR3 protein: CASSLGTHSYEQYF
V gene: TRBV7-9; CDR3 protein: CASSSLTGWTYNSPLHF
V gene: TRBV11-2; CDR3 protein: CASSWYPGSPGNEQFF
V gene: TRBV4-2; CDR3 protein: CASSQRGGGTDTQYF
V gene: TRBV29-1; CDR3 protein: CSGKKRENFNEQFF
V gene: TRBV7-2; CDR3 protein: CASSSSRQETQYF
V gene: TRBV5-1; CDR3 protein: CASSIQGAAYEQYF
V gene: TRBV14; CDR3 protein: CASSLRQANEKLFF
V gene: TRBV3-1; CDR3 protein: CASSQEVGYNEQFF
V gene: TRBV9; CDR3 protein: CASSAVRVDRGGRNYGYTF
V gene: TRBV6-5; CDR3 protein: CASSYSLRGSRATQYF
V gene: TRBV20-1; CDR3 protein: CSARDPAERGSYNEQFF
V gene: TRBV10-3; CDR3 protein: CAISGGLAGSAQYF
V gene: TRBV15; CDR3 protein: CATSRDGRSYEQYF
V gene: TRBV20-1; CDR3 protein: CSAPKRGGIRETQYF
V gene: TRBV6-2/TRBV6-3; CDR3 protein: CASSYPPVGWHSEQYF
V gene: TRBV6-2/TRBV6-3; CDR3 protein: CASSYVVDSNQPQHF
V gene: TRBV6-7; CDR3 protein: CASTTWRSGSRVYNEQFF
V gene: TRBV7-8; CDR3 protein: CASSRTGLNSPLHF
V gene: TRBV9; CDR3 protein: CASSVGTSGASSYEQYF
V gene: TRBV3-1; CDR3 protein: CASSKGASSYQETQYF
V gene: TRBV5-1; CDR3 protein: CASSLADGTEAFF
V gene: TRBV12-3/TRBV12-4; CDR3 protein: CASSLTGDEGRTEAFF
V gene: TRBV18; CDR3 protein: CASSLGTREKLFF
V gene: TRBV20-1; CDR3 protein: CSVQGVGGYTF
V gene: TRBV18; CDR3 protein: CASSLNGEYYEQYF
V gene: TRBV6-2/TRBV6-3; CDR3 protein: CASSYGTGGSSVNTEAFF
V gene: TRBV7-2; CDR3 protein: CASGTQGTDTQYF
V gene: TRBV29-1; CDR3 protein: CSVEDLDDWGYTF
V gene: TRBV12-3/TRBV12-4; CDR3 protein: CASSLTGSGTQYF
V gene: TRBV28; CDR3 protein: CASSTGRVYEQYF
V gene: TRBV28; CDR3 protein: CASSLSRRLQETQYF
V gene: TRBV2; CDR3 protein: CASRWGGPETQYF
V gene: TRBV12-3/TRBV12-4; CDR3 protein: CASRGTPFRDEQFF
V gene: TRBV6-5; CDR3 protein: CASSYLQRNTEAFF
V gene: TRBV14; CDR3 protein: CASSQAPPTGNTEAFF
V gene: TRBV3-1; CDR3 protein: CASSQVRLNSYEQYF
V gene: TRBV6-1; CDR3 protein: CASRQQGARNTGELFF